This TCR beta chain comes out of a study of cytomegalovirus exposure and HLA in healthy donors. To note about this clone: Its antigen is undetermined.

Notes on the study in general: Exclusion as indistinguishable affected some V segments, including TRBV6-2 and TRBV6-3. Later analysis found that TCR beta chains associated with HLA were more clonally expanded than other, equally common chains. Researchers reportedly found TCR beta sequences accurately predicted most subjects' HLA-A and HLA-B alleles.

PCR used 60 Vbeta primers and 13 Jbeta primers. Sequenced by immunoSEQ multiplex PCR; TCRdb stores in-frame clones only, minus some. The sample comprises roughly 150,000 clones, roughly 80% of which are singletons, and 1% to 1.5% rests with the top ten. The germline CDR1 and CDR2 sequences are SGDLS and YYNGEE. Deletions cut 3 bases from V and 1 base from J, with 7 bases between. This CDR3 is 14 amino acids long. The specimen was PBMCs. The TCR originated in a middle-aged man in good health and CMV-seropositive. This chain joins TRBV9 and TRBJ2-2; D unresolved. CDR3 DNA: TGTGCCAGCAGCGCAGACTTGAACACCGGGGAGCTGTTTTTT. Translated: CASSADLNTGELFF.